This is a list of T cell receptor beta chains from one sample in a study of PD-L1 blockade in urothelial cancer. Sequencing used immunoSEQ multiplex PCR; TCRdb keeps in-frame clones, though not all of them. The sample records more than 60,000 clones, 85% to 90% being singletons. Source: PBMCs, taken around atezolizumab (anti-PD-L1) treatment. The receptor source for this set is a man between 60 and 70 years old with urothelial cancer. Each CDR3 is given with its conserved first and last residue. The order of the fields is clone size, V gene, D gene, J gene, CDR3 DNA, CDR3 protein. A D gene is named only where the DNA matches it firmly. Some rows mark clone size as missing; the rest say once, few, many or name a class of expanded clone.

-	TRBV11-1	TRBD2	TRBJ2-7	TGTGCCAGCAGCCCTGGAGCGGGGGAGATCTCCTACGAGCAGTACTTC	CASSPGAGEISYEQYF
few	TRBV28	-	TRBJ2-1	TGTGCCAGCAGCGACTACTACAATGAGCAGTTCTTC	CASSDYYNEQFF
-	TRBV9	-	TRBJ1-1	TGTGCCAGCAGCGTAGATATGAACACTGAAGCTTTCTTT	CASSVDMNTEAFF
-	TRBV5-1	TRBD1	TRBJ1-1	TGCGCCAGCAGCTGGGGGACAGGGGTGAACACTGAAGCTTTCTTT	CASSWGTGVNTEAFF
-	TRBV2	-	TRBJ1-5	TGTGCCAGCACCACAGGGATTCAGCCCCAGCATTTT	CASTTGIQPQHF
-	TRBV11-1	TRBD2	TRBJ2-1	TGTGCCAGCAGCTTAGGGCTAGCGGGCTCTTCTCCCTCTTTGAGTAAGCAGTTCTTC	CASSLGLAGSSPSLSKQFF
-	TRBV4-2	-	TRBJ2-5	TGTGCCAGCAGCCAAGAACTAGAGTTCGGAAAGACCCAGTACTTC	CASSQELEFGKTQYF
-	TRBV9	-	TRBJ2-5	TGTGCCAGCAGCGATTCGAGGGATATGAGGACCCAGTACTTC	CASSDSRDMRTQYF
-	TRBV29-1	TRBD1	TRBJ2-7	TGCAGCGGGGGACAGGATTCTTACGAGCAGTACTTC	CSGGQDSYEQYF
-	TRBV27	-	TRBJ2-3	TGTGCCAGCAGTTTAGAGACCCCGACAGGTACTGCTAGCACAGATACGCAGTATTTT	CASSLETPTGTASTDTQYF
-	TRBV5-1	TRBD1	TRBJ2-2	TGCGCCAGCAGCTCCAACAGGGGCCTGGCGGGGGAGCTGTTTTTT	CASSSNRGLAGELFF
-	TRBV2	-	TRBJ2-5	TGTGCCAGCAGCCCAGAGGTCGAGACCCAGTACTTC	CASSPEVETQYF
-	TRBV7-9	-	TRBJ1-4	TGTGCCAGCAGCCTGGCGGGGACGGTTAATGAAAAACTGTTTTTT	CASSLAGTVNEKLFF
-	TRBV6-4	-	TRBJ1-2	TGTGCCAGCAGAGGATCAGGGGCATTTGGCTACACCTTC	CASRGSGAFGYTF
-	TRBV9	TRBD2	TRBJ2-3	TGTGCCAGCAGCGGGGGAGCGGGGGGGCTAGGAGATACGCAGTATTTT	CASSGGAGGLGDTQYF
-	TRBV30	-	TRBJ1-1	TGTGCCTGGAGTCTACCCACTGAAGCTTTCTTT	CAWSLPTEAFF
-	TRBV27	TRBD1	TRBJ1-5	TGTGCCAGCAGTTTTGACAGGGTAAATCAGCCCCAGCATTTT	CASSFDRVNQPQHF
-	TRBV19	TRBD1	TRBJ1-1	TGTGCCAGTAGTTCGACAGGGGACACTGAAGCTTTCTTT	CASSSTGDTEAFF
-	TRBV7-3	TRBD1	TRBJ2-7	TGTGCCAGCAGCAGGGACAGGGGCTCCTACGAGCAGTACTTC	CASSRDRGSYEQYF
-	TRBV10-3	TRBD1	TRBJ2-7	TGTGCCATCAGTGAGGAGGACAGGGGGCAGGACGAGCAGTACTTC	CAISEEDRGQDEQYF
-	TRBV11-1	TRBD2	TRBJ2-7	TGTGCCAGCAGCTCCCGCCGCGGGGGAGCCTACGAGCAGTACTTC	CASSSRRGGAYEQYF
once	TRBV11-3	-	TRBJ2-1	TGTGCCAGCAGCCCCTTTAGCTCCTACAATGAGCAGTTCTTC	CASSPFSSYNEQFF
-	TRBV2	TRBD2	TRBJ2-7	TGTGCCAGCAGTGACTATAGCGGGAGAAAGGACGAGCAGTACTTC	CASSDYSGRKDEQYF
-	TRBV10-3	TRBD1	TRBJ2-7	TGTGCCAGCAGTGGAGGGACAGGGGGCAACGAGCAGTACTTC	CASSGGTGGNEQYF
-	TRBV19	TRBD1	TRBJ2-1	TGTGCCAGTAGTAAACAGGGGCTCGGCTACAATGAGCAGTTCTTC	CASSKQGLGYNEQFF